A selection of T cell receptor beta chains follows, all from one sample in a study of T-cell reconstitution after alpha-beta-depleted transplantation in children. TCRdb used MiXCR to reprocess the PCR reads, holding one entry per CDR3 protein. Of 500,000 to 750,000 distinct CDR3 sequences in the sample, 13% were seen once. Here the sequenced sample was PBMCs, mostly from graft donor cells, taken 360 days after TCRalphabeta/CD19-depleted stem cell transplant. These receptors all come from a male patient aged 10 to 17 who had a stem cell transplant for acute myeloid leukemia, so the T cells may come from the graft donor. The CDR3 runs from the conserved cysteine through the conserved F or W. The D gene is left open where the match is weak. Clone size, where shown, is once, few, many, or a class for clones that have expanded.

d_call	clone_size	j_call	v_call	cdr3_nt	cdr3_aa
NA	NA	TRBJ2-6	TRBV12-3/TRBV12-4	TGTGCCAGCAGTTTGAGGACAGCCGGGGCCAACGTCCTGACTTTC	CASSLRTAGANVLTF
TRBD2	many	TRBJ2-7	TRBV4-1	TGCGCCAGCAGCCCGGGACTAGCGCTCTACGAGCAGTACTTC	CASSPGLALYEQYF
NA	few	TRBJ2-3	TRBV28	TGTGCCAGCAGCACGTATTTTCCAGATACGCAGTATTTT	CASSTYFPDTQYF
NA	few	TRBJ2-2	TRBV5-6	TGTGCCAGCAGCCTATTTCCTAGATCCCCCGGGGAGCTGTTTTTT	CASSLFPRSPGELFF
TRBD1	NA	TRBJ1-3	TRBV20-1	TGCAGTGCTTTACAGGGGGCTGGAAACACCATATATTTT	CSALQGAGNTIYF
TRBD1	few	TRBJ1-2	TRBV20-1	TGCAGTGCTGGCCGGGACAGGGGGGCGCTAGGCTATGGCTACACCTTC	CSAGRDRGALGYGYTF
TRBD1	NA	TRBJ2-7	TRBV20-1	TGCAGTGCTAGGACGGGACAGGTTTACTACGAGCAGTACTTC	CSARTGQVYYEQYF
NA	many	TRBJ2-3	TRBV28	TGTGCCAGCAGCCCGAGGCACATCGGAGCTAGCACAGATACGCAGTATTTT	CASSPRHIGASTDTQYF
NA	NA	TRBJ1-2	TRBV6-5	TGTGCCAGCAGTTACTCCCGGGGTAACTATGGCTACACCTTC	CASSYSRGNYGYTF
NA	many	TRBJ2-7	TRBV6-2/TRBV6-3	TGTGCCAGCAGCTCTGACTTCTACGAGCAGTACTTC	CASSSDFYEQYF
TRBD2	NA	TRBJ2-5	TRBV7-2	TGTGCCAGCAGCTTCGCATTAGCGGGAGCCCCTCTCAGAGAGACCCAGTACTTC	CASSFALAGAPLRETQYF
NA	many	TRBJ2-2	TRBV12-3/TRBV12-4	TGTGCCAGCAGTTTGGGCAGACAAAGGACCGGGGAGCTGTTTTTT	CASSLGRQRTGELFF
NA	few	TRBJ2-2	TRBV20-1	TGCAGTGCTAGGGTTCTGAGGGAGGTGGTTGACACCGGGGAGCTGTTTTTT	CSARVLREVVDTGELFF
TRBD2	NA	TRBJ2-5	TRBV4-2	TGTGCCAGCAGCCAAGGGACCGGGGGGAACCAAGAGACCCAGTACTTC	CASSQGTGGNQETQYF
NA	few	TRBJ2-7	TRBV25-1	TGTGCCAGCAGTGAAACAAATTACTACGAGCAGTACTTC	CASSETNYYEQYF
NA	few	TRBJ2-5	TRBV4-3	TGCGCCAGCAGCCAAGAGTTACCTAGCTATGAGACCCAGTACTTC	CASSQELPSYETQYF
TRBD1	NA	TRBJ2-1	TRBV29-1	TGCAGCGTTGAACTAGAGGGGGACAGTCTTCACTACAATGAGCAGTTCTTC	CSVELEGDSLHYNEQFF
NA	few	TRBJ2-2	TRBV6-2/TRBV6-3	TGTGCCAGCAGTTACTCCGGGGTATTCACCGGGGAGCTGTTTTTT	CASSYSGVFTGELFF
NA	NA	TRBJ2-2	TRBV12-3/TRBV12-4	TGTGCCAGCAGTTTATCCCATGACCAACGGGCTCAGATTTTT	CASSLSHDQRAQIF
NA	many	TRBJ2-1	TRBV10-3	TGTGCCATCAGTGGTACTAGCCTCAATGAGCAGTTCTTC	CAISGTSLNEQFF
NA	NA	TRBJ1-6	TRBV12-3/TRBV12-4	TGTGCCAGCAGGAGCTCCTATAATTCACCCCTCCACTTT	CASRSSYNSPLHF
NA	few	TRBJ2-2	TRBV7-2	TGTGTCTCCCAGGGTAGATTAAACACCGGGGAGCTGTTTTTT	CVSQGRLNTGELFF
TRBD2	once	TRBJ2-5	TRBV18	TGTGCCAACTCATCAAGACTAGCGGGGACGGGGGAGACCCAGTACTTC	CANSSRLAGTGETQYF
TRBD1	NA	TRBJ1-2	TRBV29-1	TGCAGCGTTCACGACCGCCCGGACAGGGGCCCTTGGGGCTACACCTTC	CSVHDRPDRGPWGYTF
NA	few	TRBJ2-6	TRBV29-1	TGCAGCGTTGGGCCCTCGGTGTTCGGGGCCAACGTCCTGACTTTC	CSVGPSVFGANVLTF
TRBD1	few	TRBJ2-7	TRBV7-9	TGTGCCAGCAGCCAAGACAGGGCCCACGAGCAGTACTTC	CASSQDRAHEQYF
TRBD2	NA	TRBJ2-1	TRBV12-3/TRBV12-4	TGTGCCAGCACCACGGTGGGCTTAGCGGGAGCCTACAATGAGCAGTTCTTC	CASTTVGLAGAYNEQFF
NA	many	TRBJ2-5	TRBV14	TGTGCCAGCAGCCGTCAGGGGCTAGCCCTAGGGACCCAGTACTTC	CASSRQGLALGTQYF
TRBD2	NA	TRBJ2-1	TRBV3-1	TGTACCCGCTGTCCCCAGACTAGCGGGGGATTTCGCTCCTACAATGAGCAGTTCTTC	CTRCPQTSGGFRSYNEQFF
NA	few	TRBJ2-7	TRBV7-3	TGTGCCAGCAGCTCGTCCGCGGGACTGGCAATCGGCGAGCAGTACTTC	CASSSSAGLAIGEQYF
NA	few	TRBJ2-5	TRBV5-5	TGTGCCAGCAGTATGTACCAAGAGACCCAGTACTTC	CASSMYQETQYF
NA	NA	TRBJ2-1	TRBV6-2/TRBV6-3	TGTGCCAGCAGTTACTCTTGGGGAAGGAGCTCCTACAATGAGCAGTTCTTC	CASSYSWGRSSYNEQFF
NA	NA	TRBJ2-7	TRBV20-1	TGCAGTGCTAGAGTTGGGGGTCCAATCTCCTACGAGCAGTACTTC	CSARVGGPISYEQYF
TRBD1	few	TRBJ1-2	TRBV18	TGTGCCAGCTCACCGTCTGGACAGGGGAGCGGCTACACCTTC	CASSPSGQGSGYTF
NA	many	TRBJ2-7	TRBV29-1	TGCAGCGTTGAAGATAGGAAAACCTCCTACGAGCAGTACTTC	CSVEDRKTSYEQYF
NA	NA	TRBJ2-7	TRBV27	TGTGCCAGCAGTTTTACCCCGGGACCGGTACAGTACGAGCAGTACTTC	CASSFTPGPVQYEQYF
NA	few	TRBJ2-5	TRBV7-8	TGTGCCAGCAGATTCTCCGGGACTGTATTCCAAGAGACCCAGTACTTC	CASRFSGTVFQETQYF
TRBD1	NA	TRBJ2-2	TRBV7-8	TGTGCCAGCAGCCCGGGACAGGGGGTTTACGGGGAGCTGTTTTTT	CASSPGQGVYGELFF
NA	once	TRBJ1-6	TRBV20-1	TGCAGCAGTGCACTACTGGGGGCACCCCTCCACTTT	CSSALLGAPLHF
NA	NA	TRBJ1-5	TRBV27	TGTGCCAGCAGTTTATCGCGAAGCAATCAGCCCCAGCATTTT	CASSLSRSNQPQHF
NA	NA	TRBJ1-2	TRBV5-1	TGCGCCAGCAGCTTGTCGCCAGATCCCTATGGCTACACCTTC	CASSLSPDPYGYTF
NA	NA	TRBJ1-2	TRBV20-1	TGCAGTGCTAGAGCGCGGCTTTGGGAAGCTGGCTACACCTTC	CSARARLWEAGYTF
NA	few	TRBJ1-2	TRBV12-3/TRBV12-4	TGTGCCAGCAGTTCCAGACAGATGAACTATGGCTACACCTTC	CASSSRQMNYGYTF
NA	NA	TRBJ2-7	TRBV28	TGTACCAGCAGTTCCGGGCAGATTCCCTCCTCCTACGAGCAGTACTTC	CTSSSGQIPSSYEQYF
NA	NA	TRBJ2-1	TRBV30	TGTGCCTGGAGTGGGGGGGGCGAGGGGGAGCAGTTCTTC	CAWSGGGEGEQFF
NA	few	TRBJ2-5	TRBV12-3/TRBV12-4	TGTGCCAGCAGTTTAGCGGGGGTATCAGAGACCCAGTACTTC	CASSLAGVSETQYF
NA	NA	TRBJ2-1	TRBV19	TGTGCCAGTAGCACATACGGCAACAACGTGGTAGAGCAGTTCTTC	CASSTYGNNVVEQFF
NA	few	TRBJ2-5	TRBV15	TGTGCCACCAGCAGAAACCTCCAAGAGACCCAGTACTTC	CATSRNLQETQYF
TRBD1	NA	TRBJ2-3	TRBV27	TGTGCCAGCAGTTGGGGACAGGGGGGGTGGACAGATACGCAGTATTTT	CASSWGQGGWTDTQYF
NA	once	TRBJ2-1	TRBV13	TGTGCCAGCAGCCATCTAGCCCCCCAGGACAATGAGCAGTTCTTC	CASSHLAPQDNEQFF
TRBD1	NA	TRBJ2-5	TRBV18	TGTGCCAGCTCACCAGGGACAGGGGTGGAGACCCAGTACTTC	CASSPGTGVETQYF
TRBD2	once	TRBJ2-7	TRBV23-1	TGCGCCAGCAGTCAATCGATAAGGACTAGCGGTGCCTACGAGCAGTACTTC	CASSQSIRTSGAYEQYF
NA	few	TRBJ2-5	TRBV18	TGTGCCAGCTCACCAGAAGAGGTAGAGACCCAGTACTTC	CASSPEEVETQYF